The 13 T cell receptor beta chains below all came from one sample that was sequenced in a study of T cell repertoires in cytomegalovirus infection. In TCRdb, the reads were re-called with MiXCR into one record per CDR3 protein. This sample has about 110,000 distinct CDR3 sequences, with about 30% found just once. These receptors have no known antigen. The specimen was CD8+ T cells from cultured PBMCs, collected from culture after CMV antigen stimulation. The receptors derive from a human donor in good health (CMV status not recorded). Some clones in this sample may be carry-over from other donors' samples.

This chain connects TRBV5-4 to TRBJ2-2; 7 bases are shared with TRBD1. In germline, CDR1 is SGHNT, CDR2 YYREEE (reference sequence). V gave up 4 bases and J gave up 4 bases; unmatched junction bases: 4. The CDR3 spans 14 residues. The CDR3 loop is CASSGYRGTGELFF. The CDR3 DNA is TGTGCCAGCAGCGGATACAGGGGCACCGGGGAGCTGTTTTTT. The full variable domain, in which reference TRBV5-4 and TRBJ2-2 provide the parts outside the CDR3, is ETGVTQSPTHLIKTRGQQVTLRCSSQSGHNTVSWYQQALGQGPQFIFQYYREEENGRGNFPPRFSGLQFPNYSSELNVNALELDDSALYLCASSGYRGTGELFFGEGSRLTVL.

The chain employs TRBV20-1 and TRBJ1-1; 9 nucleotides agree with TRBD1. The trim removed 6 bases at V and 1 base at J, leaving 6 bases unmatched. The CDR3 consists of 14 residues. In germline, CDR1 is DFQATT, CDR2 SNEGSKA (reference sequence). The CDR3 sequence is CSAEYRGRNTEAFF. CDR3 DNA: TGCAGTGCGGAATACAGGGGGCGGAACACTGAAGCTTTCTTT.

The gene calls are TRBV5-6 and TRBJ1-2, with 10 bases matching TRBD1. Germline V lookup: CDR1 SGHDT, CDR2 YYEEEE. This CDR3 comprises 14 residues. The V gene end was trimmed by 3 bases and the J gene end by 6 bases; junction bases not matched to a gene: 5. The CDR3 region is CASSWGQGLDGYTF. The CDR3 bases are TGTGCCAGCAGCTGGGGACAGGGGCTAGATGGCTACACCTTC.

The J gene is TRBJ1-1, the V gene TRBV7-8; perhaps TRBD1 as D (5 bases). The germline CDR1 and CDR2 sequences are SGHVS and FQNEAQ. CDR3 length: 14 amino acids. The V end was cut by 7 bases, the J end by 3 bases, with 15 bases between. The CDR3 bases are TGTGCCAGCACGAGTGGGGGTCGGGACACTGAAGCTTTCTTT. Amino acid sequence: CASTSGGRDTEAFF.

The chain links TRBV27 to TRBJ2-2; weak D call: TRBD2 (6 bases). Germline CDR1 is MNHEY and CDR2 is SMNVEV (reference sequence). CDR3 length: 13 amino acids. V gave up 0 bases and J gave up 7 bases, with 6 bases separating them. The DNA of the CDR3 is TGTGCCAGCAGTTTATCGCGGGGCGGGGAGCTGTTTTTT. Translating it yields CASSLSRGGELFF.

V usage is TRBV4-1 and J usage is TRBJ2-6, with unresolved D. This CDR3 comprises 15 residues. Germline V gene sequence: CDR1 MGHRA, CDR2 YSYEKL. With 0 bases removed from V and 0 bases from J, the gap between germline ends came to 3 bases. The CDR3 DNA reads TGCGCCAGCAGCCAAGATCCCTCTGGGGCCAACGTCCTGACTTTC. It codes for CASSQDPSGANVLTF.

The genes are TRBV6-5 and TRBJ2-7; D could derive from TRBD1 or TRBD2 (6 bases each). The CDR3 is 13 amino acids. The germline V gene encodes CDR1 MNHEY and CDR2 SVGAGI. The V gene lost 0 bases and the J gene lost 7 bases, with 10 bases spanning the gap. The DNA for the CDR3 is TGTGCCAGCAGTTACTCTGGGGGGACAGAGCAGTACTTC. This sequence encodes CASSYSGGTEQYF.

The genes are TRBV9 and TRBJ2-1, with TRBD1 as a possible D gene (5 bases). The CDR3 length is 16 residues. Trimming stripped 2 bases from V and 2 bases from J, with 14 bases between. Germline V gene data show CDR1 as SGDLS and CDR2 as YYNGEE. The CDR3 nucleotides are TGTGCCAGCAGCGTCATCCCAAGGGGCGCCTACAATGAGCAGTTCTTC. Translation gives CASSVIPRGAYNEQFF. The full variable domain, completed using reference TRBV9 and TRBJ2-1, is DSGVTQTPKHLITATGQRVTLRCSPRSGDLSVYWYQQSLDQGLQFLIQYYNGEERAKGNILERFSAQQFPDLHSELNLSSLELGDSALYFCASSVIPRGAYNEQFFGPGTRLTVL.

The chain employs TRBV19 and TRBJ2-3, with TRBD2 matching over 10 bases. The CDR3 sequence is 15 residues long. Unmatched junction bases numbered 7, after V lost 6 bases and J lost 4 bases. Germline V CDR1 and CDR2: LNHDA, SQIVND (reference sequence). DNA of the CDR3: TGTGCCAGTAGCCTAGGACTAGCGGCCCCAGATACGCAGTATTTT. Amino acid sequence: CASSLGLAAPDTQYF.

This clonotype turned up a few times. The rearrangement joins TRBV10-3 to TRBJ2-7, with D possibly being TRBD2 (6 bases). Trimming stripped 10 bases from V and 2 bases from J, with 15 bases between. Germline-derived CDR1 and CDR2 are ENHRY and SYGVKD. This CDR3 comprises 13 residues. The CDR3 reads CATSGTPTYEQYF. Here the CDR3 DNA reads TGTGCCACGTCCGGGACTCCGACCTACGAGCAGTACTTC.

This clonotype was counted between two and nine times. This chain's CDR3 is CASSPKMTTEAFF. CDR3 nucleotide sequence: TGCGCCAGCAGCCCGAAAATGACCACTGAAGCTTTCTTT. The chain links TRBV4-1 to TRBJ1-1; D is unresolved. CDR1 is MGHRA, CDR2 YSYEKL, per germline. V dropped 4 bases and J dropped 4 bases, with 10 bases sitting between them. The CDR3 covers 13 residues.

This sequence joins TRBV12-3 or TRBV12-4 and TRBJ1-5; no definite D call. Trimming removed 4 bases from V and 2 bases from J, with 6 bases in between. The CDR3 covers 13 residues. CDR3 sequence reads: CASSWSGNQPQHF. CDR3 coding DNA: TGTGCCAGCAGTTGGTCGGGCAATCAGCCCCAGCATTTT.

V is TRBV7-8 and J is TRBJ1-5; D gene ambiguous. This CDR3 comprises 15 residues. V was pared by 1 base and J by 0 bases, with 7 bases between. Per the germline V gene, CDR1 is SGHVS and CDR2 is FQNEAQ. The CDR3 spells CASSLVGNSNQPQHF. CDR3 DNA: TGTGCCAGCAGCTTAGTGGGAAATAGCAATCAGCCCCAGCATTTT.